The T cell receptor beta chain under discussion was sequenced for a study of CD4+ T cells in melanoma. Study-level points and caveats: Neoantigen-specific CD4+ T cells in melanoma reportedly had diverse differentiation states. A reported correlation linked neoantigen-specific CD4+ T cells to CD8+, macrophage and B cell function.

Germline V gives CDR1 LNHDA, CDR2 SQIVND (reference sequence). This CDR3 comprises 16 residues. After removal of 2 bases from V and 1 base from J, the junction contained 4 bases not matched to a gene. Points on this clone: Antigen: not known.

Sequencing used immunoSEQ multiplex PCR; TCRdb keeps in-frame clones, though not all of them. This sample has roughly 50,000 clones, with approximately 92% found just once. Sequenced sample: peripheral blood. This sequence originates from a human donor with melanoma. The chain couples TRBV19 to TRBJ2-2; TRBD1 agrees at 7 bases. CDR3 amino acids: CASSISGQRNTGELFF. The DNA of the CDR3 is TGTGCCAGTAGTATATCGGGACAGCGGAACACCGGGGAGCTGTTTTTT.